This TCR beta chain was sequenced in a study of cytomegalovirus exposure and HLA in healthy donors. Study conclusions and caveats: The likely explanation for a cluster of highly shared sequence variants was sequencing artifact.

With 60 Vbeta and 13 Jbeta primers, the PCR was carried out. Sequencing was performed with immunoSEQ multiplex PCR; in TCRdb, only in-frame clones are kept and a portion is missing. Counted here are some 100,000 clones, around three quarters occurring once; the ten biggest clones make up 3.5% to 5%. Comments on this clone: Its specificity is unknown.

Sequencing used PBMCs. The receptor was isolated from a female donor in good health and CMV-seropositive.

CDR3 sequence reads: CAWTKGAGQPQHF. Here the CDR3 DNA reads TGTGCCTGGACTAAGGGCGCGGGCCAGCCCCAGCATTTT. V gene TRBV30 combines with J gene TRBJ1-5; D not resolved. Germline CDR1 and CDR2: GTSNPN and SVGIG (reference sequence). The CDR3 length is 13 residues. The V and J ends lost 4 bases and 7 bases respectively, with 14 bases between them.